The sequence of this TCR beta chain was determined in a study of OX40 agonist ivuxolimab in advanced cancers. The table lists this clone with a few counts. The length of the CDR3 is 13 residues. V lost 2 bases, J lost 1 base, and 5 bases lay in between. CDR1 and CDR2 from the germline V gene are LNHDA and SQIVND (reference sequence). This table comes from immunoSEQ multiplex PCR, and its TCRdb copy is limited to in-frame clones, with some not included. The data contain tens of thousands of clones, roughly 80% of them singletons. This TCR was recovered from an adult with an advanced solid tumor such as melanoma, head and neck, liver or kidney cancer. The material was CD4+ or CD8+ T cells sorted from blood, obtained in a trial of the OX40 agonist ivuxolimab. The rearrangement uses TRBV19 and TRBJ1-2; D gene unclear. In nucleotides, the CDR3 is TGTGCCAGTAGTATATCGCTTAACTATGGCTACACCTTC. Translation: CASSISLNYGYTF.